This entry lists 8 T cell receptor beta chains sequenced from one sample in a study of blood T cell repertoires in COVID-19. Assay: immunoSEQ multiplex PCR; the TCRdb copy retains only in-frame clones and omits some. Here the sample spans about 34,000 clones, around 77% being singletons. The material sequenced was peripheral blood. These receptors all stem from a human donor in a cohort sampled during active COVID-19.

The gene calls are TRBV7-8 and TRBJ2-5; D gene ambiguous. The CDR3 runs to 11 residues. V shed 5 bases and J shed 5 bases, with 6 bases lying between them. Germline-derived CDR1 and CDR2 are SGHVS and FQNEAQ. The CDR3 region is CASSHGETQYF. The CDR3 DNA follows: TGTGCCAGCAGCCACGGGGAGACCCAGTACTTC.

This CDR3 reads CASSEREGHIGELFF. In DNA, the CDR3 is TGTGCCAGCAGTGAGAGGGAGGGGCATATCGGGGAGCTGTTTTTT. This rearrangement joins TRBV2 to TRBJ2-2, with 7 bases aligning to TRBD2. From germline, CDR1 is SNHLY and CDR2 FYNNEI. The CDR3 contains 15 residues. V lost 3 bases to trimming and J lost 7 bases; unmatched junction nucleotides: 8. The complete variable domain, with remaining parts taken from reference TRBV2 and TRBJ2-2, reads EPEVTQTPSHQVTQMGQEVILRCVPISNHLYFYWYRQILGQKVEFLVSFYNNEISEKSEIFDDQFSVERPDGSNFTLKIRSTKLEDSAMYFCASSEREGHIGELFFGEGSRLTVL.

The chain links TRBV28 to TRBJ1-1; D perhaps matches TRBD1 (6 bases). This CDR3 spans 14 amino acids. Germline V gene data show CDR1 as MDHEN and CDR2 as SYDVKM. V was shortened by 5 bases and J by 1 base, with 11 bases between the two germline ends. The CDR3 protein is CASSVGRGNTEAFF. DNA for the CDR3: TGTGCCAGCAGTGTTGGCAGGGGGAACACTGAAGCTTTCTTT.

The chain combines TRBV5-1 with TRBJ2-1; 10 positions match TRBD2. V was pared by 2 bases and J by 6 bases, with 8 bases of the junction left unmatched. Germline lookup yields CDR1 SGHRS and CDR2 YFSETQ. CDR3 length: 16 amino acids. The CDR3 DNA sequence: TGCGCCAGCAGCTTTGACCTAGCGGGAGACATCAATGAGCAGTTCTTC. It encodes CASSFDLAGDINEQFF.

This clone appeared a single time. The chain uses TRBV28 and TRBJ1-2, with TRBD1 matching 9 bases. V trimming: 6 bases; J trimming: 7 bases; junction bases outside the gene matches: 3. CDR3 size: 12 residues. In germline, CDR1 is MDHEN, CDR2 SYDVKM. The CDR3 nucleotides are TGTGCCAGCAGCGGACAGGGGTTTGGCTACACCTTC. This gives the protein CASSGQGFGYTF.

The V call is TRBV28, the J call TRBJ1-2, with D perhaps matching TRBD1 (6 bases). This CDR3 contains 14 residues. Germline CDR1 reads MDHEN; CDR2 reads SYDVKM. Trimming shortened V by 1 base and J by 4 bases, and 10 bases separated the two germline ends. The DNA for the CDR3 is TGTGCCAGCAGTTTATCGTGGACAGCCTATGGCTACACCTTC. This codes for CASSLSWTAYGYTF.

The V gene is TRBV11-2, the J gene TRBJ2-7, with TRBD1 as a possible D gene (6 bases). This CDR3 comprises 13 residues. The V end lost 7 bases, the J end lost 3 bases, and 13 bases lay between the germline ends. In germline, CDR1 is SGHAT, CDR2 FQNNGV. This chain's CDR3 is CASKQGRGYEQYF. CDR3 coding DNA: TGTGCCAGCAAACAGGGTAGAGGCTACGAGCAGTACTTC.

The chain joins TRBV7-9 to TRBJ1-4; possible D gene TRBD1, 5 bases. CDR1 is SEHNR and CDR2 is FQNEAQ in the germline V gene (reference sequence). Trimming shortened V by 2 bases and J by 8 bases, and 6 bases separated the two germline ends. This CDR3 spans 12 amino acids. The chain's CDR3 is CASSLSGEKLFF. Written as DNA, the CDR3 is TGTGCCAGCAGCTTATCAGGGGAAAAACTGTTTTTT. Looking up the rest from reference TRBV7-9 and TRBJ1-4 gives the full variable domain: DTGVSQNPRHKITKRGQNVTFRCDPISEHNRLYWYRQTLGQGPEFLTYFQNEAQLEKSRLLSDRFSAERPKGSFSTLEIQRTEQGDSAMYLCASSLSGEKLFFGSGTQLSVL.